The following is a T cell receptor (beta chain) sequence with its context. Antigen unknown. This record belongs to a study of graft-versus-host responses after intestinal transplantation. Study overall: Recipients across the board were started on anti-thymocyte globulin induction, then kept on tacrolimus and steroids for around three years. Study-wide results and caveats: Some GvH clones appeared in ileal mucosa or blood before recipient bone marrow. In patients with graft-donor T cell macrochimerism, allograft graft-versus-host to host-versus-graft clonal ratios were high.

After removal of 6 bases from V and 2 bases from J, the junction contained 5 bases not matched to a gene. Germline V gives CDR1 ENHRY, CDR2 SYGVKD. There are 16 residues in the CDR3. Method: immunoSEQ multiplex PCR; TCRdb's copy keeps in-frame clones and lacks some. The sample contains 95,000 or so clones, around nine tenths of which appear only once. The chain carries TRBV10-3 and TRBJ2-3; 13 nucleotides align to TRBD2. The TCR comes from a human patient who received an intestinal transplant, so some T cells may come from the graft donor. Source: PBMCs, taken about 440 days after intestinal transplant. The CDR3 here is CAISGLAGALTDTQYF. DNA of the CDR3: TGTGCCATCAGCGGACTAGCGGGGGCCCTCACAGATACGCAGTATTTT.